The next 31 T cell receptor beta chains were all read from a single sample in a study of shared clonotypes between healthy human individuals. Repertoires were generated with immunoSEQ multiplex PCR, while TCRdb's copy carries only in-frame clones and drops some. The sample has a few million clones, around 94% seen once; the top ten hold 0.11% to 0.15%. The sequenced material came from naive CD4+ T cells sorted from blood. Subset given: CD45RA+ positively selected. The receptor set was obtained from a man between 18 and 35 years old in good health.

There are a few counts of this clone. This sequence joins TRBV30 and TRBJ1-5; D remains unclear. Trimming removed 1 base at V and 0 bases at J, with 10 bases between. Germline V gene data show CDR1 as GTSNPN and CDR2 as SVGIG (reference sequence). This CDR3 spans 15 amino acids. CDR3: CAWSAGYSSNQPQHF. Here the CDR3 DNA reads TGTGCCTGGAGTGCAGGTTACAGTAGCAATCAGCCCCAGCATTTT.

This chain joins TRBV2 and TRBJ2-1, with 10 nucleotides matching TRBD1. The CDR3 consists of 15 residues. Germline-derived CDR1 and CDR2 are SNHLY and FYNNEI. Trimming at V came to 7 bases and at J to 7 bases, leaving 10 bases not matched to a gene. CDR3 region: CASTRGTGDSNEQFF. CDR3 nucleotides: TGTGCCAGCACTAGAGGGACAGGGGATAGTAATGAGCAGTTCTTC.

V is TRBV6-5 and J is TRBJ2-7; 9 bases agree with TRBD2. The J segment lost 3 bases and the V segment lost 0 bases, leaving 3 bases of the junction unmatched. This CDR3 comprises 15 residues. CDR1 is MNHEY, CDR2 SVGAGI, per germline. CDR3: CASSYSIAGDYEQYF. The CDR3 DNA reads TGTGCCAGCAGTTACTCCATAGCGGGGGACTACGAGCAGTACTTC.

The chain combines TRBV5-4 with TRBJ2-7, with a weak D call TRBD2 (6 bases). Germline values: CDR1 SGHNT, CDR2 YYREEE (reference sequence). The CDR3 loop spans 15 amino acids. The V end was cut by 0 bases, the J end by 6 bases, with 16 bases between. In DNA, the CDR3 is TGTGCCAGCAGCTTGGTCGTGGCTACGGAGGGCGAGCAGTACTTC. Encoded protein: CASSLVVATEGEQYF.

V gene TRBV29-1 combines with J gene TRBJ2-2, with unresolved D. The CDR3 contains 14 residues. Deletions cut 1 base from V and 3 bases from J, with 9 bases between. Germline V CDR1 and CDR2: SQVTM, ANQGSEA. CDR3 amino acids: CSVEGTLDTGELFF. The CDR3, as DNA: TGCAGCGTTGAAGGGACGCTAGACACCGGGGAGCTGTTTTTT.

The gene calls are TRBV2 and TRBJ2-5; 15 bases fit TRBD2. After removal of 7 bases from V and 7 bases from J, the junction contained 4 bases not matched to a gene. CDR1 and CDR2 (germline): SNHLY, FYNNEI. The CDR3 is made up of 14 amino acids. CDR3 in amino acids: CASTGLAGGRTQYF. CDR3 nucleotides: TGTGCCAGCACCGGACTAGCGGGGGGGCGGACCCAGTACTTC.

This chain joins TRBV11-2 and TRBJ2-7, with 7 bases matching TRBD1. Looked up from germline, CDR1 is SGHAT and CDR2 is FQNNGV. This CDR3 region has 16 residues. V shed 4 bases, J shed 3 bases, and the junction held 12 bases outside the gene matches. CDR3 sequence reads: CASSSGRGTAFYEQYF. The CDR3 coding sequence is TGTGCCAGCAGCTCGGGTAGGGGGACAGCTTTCTACGAGCAGTACTTC.

Remarks on this clone: Additional DNA sequences in this sample encode the identical CDR3. The chain joins TRBV18 to TRBJ2-6; either TRBD1 or TRBD2 may supply D (5 bases each). The CDR3 totals 15 residues. Per germline, CDR1 KGHSH and CDR2 LQKENI. Trimming stripped 0 bases from V and 2 bases from J, with 5 bases between. The CDR3 reads CASSPPGPGANVLTF. The CDR3 DNA is TGTGCCAGCTCACCACCGGGACCTGGGGCCAACGTCCTGACTTTC. The whole variable domain, filled in from reference TRBV18 and TRBJ2-6, reads NAGVMQNPRHLVRRRGQEARLRCSPMKGHSHVYWYRQLPEEGLKFMVYLQKENIIDESGMPKERFSAEFPKEGPSILRIQQVVRGDSAAYFCASSPPGPGANVLTFGAGSRLTVL.

J is TRBJ2-3 and V is TRBV5-1; the D call may be TRBD1 or TRBD2 (6 bases each). Germline V gene lookup returns CDR1 SGHRS and CDR2 YFSETQ. With 3 bases removed from V and 2 bases from J, the gap between germline ends came to 16 bases. The CDR3 sequence is 16 residues long. In DNA form, the CDR3 reads TGCGCCAGCAGCTCCCTACCGACGGGGGCCACAGATACGCAGTATTTT. Its translation is CASSSLPTGATDTQYF. Complete variable domain (other parts from reference TRBV5-1 and TRBJ2-3): KAGVTQTPRYLIKTRGQQVTLSCSPISGHRSVSWYQQTPGQGLQFLFEYFSETQRNKGNFPGRFSGRQFSNSRSEMNVSTLELGDSALYLCASSSLPTGATDTQYFGPGTRLTVL.

This clone was counted once. The chain recombines TRBV5-1 with TRBJ2-7, with a tentative D call TRBD2 (5 bases). Germline V lookup: CDR1 SGHRS, CDR2 YFSETQ. The CDR3 runs 11 residues. V shed 3 bases and J shed 9 bases, with 10 bases lying between them. The CDR3 DNA follows: TGCGCCAGCAGCTCACTAGGGAGGCAGTACTTC. Its translation: CASSSLGRQYF.

The chain combines TRBV29-1 with TRBJ2-3; D is tentatively TRBD1 or TRBD2 (6 bases each). The CDR3 contains 16 residues. V dropped 4 bases and J dropped 1 base, with 18 bases sitting between them. Germline CDR1 is SQVTM and CDR2 is ANQGSEA. The DNA of the CDR3 is TGCAGCGTTGTTGGGGGGCAGAGACTCCGCACAGATACGCAGTATTTT. Translating it yields CSVVGGQRLRTDTQYF.

This chain joins TRBV30 and TRBJ2-1, with D possibly being TRBD1 (5 bases). V lost 0 bases and J 14 bases, leaving 11 bases between the germline ends. Per the germline V gene, CDR1 is GTSNPN and CDR2 is SVGIG (reference sequence). The CDR3 extends over 11 amino acids. CDR3 region: CAWSVDKGEFF. The CDR3 bases are TGTGCCTGGAGTGTGGACAAGGGCGAGTTCTTC.

This rearrangement joins TRBV7-9 to TRBJ2-5; 12 positions agree with TRBD2. The V gene's germline CDR1 is SEHNR and CDR2 FQNEAQ (reference sequence). The CDR3 runs to 16 residues. The V gene end was trimmed by 1 base and the J gene end by 5 bases; junction bases not matched to a gene: 5. In DNA, the CDR3 is TGTGCCAGCAGCTTAGGACTAGCGGGAGTCTTGGAGACCCAGTACTTC. Protein sequence: CASSLGLAGVLETQYF. Full variable domain (rest looked up from reference TRBV7-9 and TRBJ2-5): DTGVSQNPRHKITKRGQNVTFRCDPISEHNRLYWYRQTLGQGPEFLTYFQNEAQLEKSRLLSDRFSAERPKGSFSTLEIQRTEQGDSAMYLCASSLGLAGVLETQYFGPGTRLLVL.

The J gene is TRBJ2-1, the V gene TRBV19; D is possibly TRBD1 (8 bases). The germline gives CDR1 LNHDA, CDR2 SQIVND (reference sequence). The CDR3 is made up of 15 amino acids. Trimming took off 9 bases at V and 7 bases at J, with 22 bases between the two ends. The CDR3 loop reads CASHGQGGGSNEQFF. CDR3 DNA: TGTGCCAGCCATGGACAGGGCGGGGGATCGAATGAGCAGTTCTTC.

The CDR3 DNA sequence: TGTGCCAGCAGCCCCCCGACTCGAGGGGGCTACACCTTC. Its translation is CASSPPTRGGYTF. J is TRBJ1-2 and V is TRBV7-9; D is undetermined. V dropped 5 bases and J dropped 8 bases, with 15 bases sitting between them. The germline CDR1 and CDR2 sequences are SEHNR and FQNEAQ (reference sequence). The CDR3 covers 13 residues.

In this sample, this clone turned up once. CDR3 nucleotide sequence: TGTGCCAGTAGACGGGTGAACACCGGGGAGCTGTTTTTT. Protein: CASRRVNTGELFF. The V and J genes are TRBV19 and TRBJ2-2; D is uncertain. Trimming cost V 6 bases and J 1 base, with 6 bases left between them. The germline gives CDR1 LNHDA, CDR2 SQIVND (reference sequence). CDR3 length equals 13 residues.

This chain links TRBV2 with TRBJ1-1; the D is unclear. Germline V gives CDR1 SNHLY, CDR2 FYNNEI. This CDR3 has 15 residues. V gave up 5 bases and J gave up 2 bases, with 15 bases separating them. The CDR3 spells CASSTLGRINTEAFF. CDR3 DNA sequence: TGTGCCAGCAGTACCTTGGGGAGGATTAACACTGAAGCTTTCTTT.

J is TRBJ1-2 and V is TRBV13; 9 nucleotides align to TRBD1. The germline V gene has CDR1 PRHDT and CDR2 FYEKMQ (reference sequence). The CDR3 consists of 14 residues. V lost 4 bases, J lost 5 bases, and 5 bases stayed unmatched. DNA of the CDR3: TGTGCCAGCAGCTCGGACAGGGGACGGTATGGCTACACCTTC. Amino acid sequence: CASSSDRGRYGYTF.

The chain is built from TRBV7-6 and TRBJ2-2; 8 nucleotides align to TRBD1. Germline CDR1 and CDR2: SGHVS and FNYEAQ. V lost 6 bases, J lost 7 bases, and 7 bases stayed unmatched. The CDR3 runs to 14 residues. The chain's CDR3 is CASSAGTGIGELFF. The CDR3 bases are TGTGCCAGCAGTGCCGGGACAGGCATCGGGGAGCTGTTTTTT.

This chain joins TRBV13 and TRBJ2-7, with 8 nucleotides matching TRBD1. Germline trimming cut 4 bases from V and 3 bases from J; bases unmatched to any gene: 8. The CDR3 runs 15 residues. Germline V CDR1 and CDR2: PRHDT, FYEKMQ (reference sequence). CDR3: CASSSYGQGNYEQYF. CDR3 sequence (DNA): TGTGCCAGCAGCTCCTACGGACAGGGAAACTACGAGCAGTACTTC.

The J gene is TRBJ1-1, the V gene TRBV11-2; 7 bases fit TRBD1. The germline V gene has CDR1 SGHAT and CDR2 FQNNGV. The CDR3 runs to 13 residues. Trimming cost V 8 bases and J 1 base; bases outside gene matches: 4. The CDR3 here is CASRQGPNTEAFF. The CDR3 nucleotides read TGTGCCAGCCGACAGGGACCGAACACTGAAGCTTTCTTT.

The gene calls are TRBV7-9 and TRBJ2-5, with TRBD2 matching over 7 bases. This CDR3 comprises 12 residues. Germline CDR1 and CDR2: SEHNR and FQNEAQ (reference sequence). V dropped 1 base and J dropped 7; count of bases not matched to a gene: 0. This chain's CDR3 is CASSLGGGTQYF. As DNA, the CDR3 is TGTGCCAGCAGCTTAGGGGGGGGGACCCAGTACTTC. Full variable domain (remainder filled in from reference TRBV7-9 and TRBJ2-5): DTGVSQNPRHKITKRGQNVTFRCDPISEHNRLYWYRQTLGQGPEFLTYFQNEAQLEKSRLLSDRFSAERPKGSFSTLEIQRTEQGDSAMYLCASSLGGGTQYFGPGTRLLVL.

This clone was seen once. The genes are TRBV2 and TRBJ1-2; perhaps TRBD1 as D (6 bases). Trimming left V 2 bases short and J 2 bases short, with 15 bases between. The germline gives CDR1 SNHLY, CDR2 FYNNEI. The CDR3 extends over 16 amino acids. Here the CDR3 DNA reads TGTGCCAGCAGTGAAATCCCAGGGGACGTCAACTATGGCTACACCTTC. Its protein product is CASSEIPGDVNYGYTF.

The sample holds one count of this clone. The rearrangement links TRBV7-2 to TRBJ2-2, with unresolved D. Germline loops: CDR1 SGHTA, CDR2 FQGNSA. The CDR3 is 16 amino acids. The V gene lost 0 bases and the J gene lost 4 bases, with 12 bases spanning the gap. CDR3 sequence reads: CASSLAVIAPTGELFF. The CDR3 DNA reads TGTGCCAGCAGCTTAGCGGTAATAGCTCCCACCGGGGAGCTGTTTTTT. The full variable domain, rest sourced from reference TRBV7-2 and TRBJ2-2, is GAGVSQSPSNKVTEKGKDVELRCDPISGHTALYWYRQSLGQGLEFLIYFQGNSAPDKSGLPSDRFSAERTGGSVSTLTIQRTQQEDSAVYLCASSLAVIAPTGELFFGEGSRLTVL.

V and J are TRBV6-4 and TRBJ1-5, with a possible D match to TRBD1 (6 bases). This CDR3 is built from 16 residues. CDR1 and CDR2 from the germline V gene are MRHNA and SNTAGT. The V gene lost 4 bases and the J gene lost 7 bases, with 20 bases spanning the gap. The CDR3: CASSALGGQSIQPQHF. CDR3 coding DNA: TGTGCCAGCAGTGCCCTGGGCGGACAGTCAATCCAGCCCCAGCATTTT.

A word on this clone: In the same sample, other DNA sequences code for this CDR3. The rearrangement links TRBV7-2 to TRBJ2-2; D uncertain. CDR3 length: 14 amino acids. The V end was cut by 0 bases, the J end by 3 bases, with 5 bases between. Germline assignment: CDR1 SGHTA and CDR2 FQGNSA. The DNA of the CDR3 is TGTGCCAGCAGCTTAGCGACCCACACCGGGGAGCTGTTTTTT. It codes for CASSLATHTGELFF.

The genes are TRBV11-2 and TRBJ1-2, with a tentative D call TRBD1 (6 bases). The CDR3 spans 13 residues. V lost 5 bases and J lost 1, with 8 bases in between. Looked up from germline, CDR1 is SGHAT and CDR2 is FQNNGV. CDR3 nucleotides: TGTGCCAGCAGCAAGGACAGTAACTATGGCTACACCTTC. This encodes CASSKDSNYGYTF.

The V gene is TRBV6-6, the J gene TRBJ2-1; 16 bases line up with TRBD2. From germline, CDR1 is MNHNY and CDR2 SVGAGI (reference sequence). This CDR3 has 15 residues. V dropped 7 bases and J dropped 8; count of bases not matched to a gene: 5. The CDR3 here is CASTGTSGRAHEQFF. CDR3 in DNA: TGTGCCAGCACCGGGACTAGCGGGAGGGCCCATGAGCAGTTCTTC.

This chain uses TRBV27 with TRBJ2-3, with 10 bases identical to TRBD2. CDR1 is MNHEY and CDR2 is SMNVEV in the germline V gene (reference sequence). The CDR3 runs 14 residues. V shed 5 bases, J shed 5 bases, and the junction held 4 bases outside the gene matches. The CDR3 loop reads CASSQASGRDTQYF. CDR3 DNA sequence: TGTGCCAGCAGTCAGGCTAGCGGGAGAGATACGCAGTATTTT.

This chain links TRBV5-4 with TRBJ1-2, with D tentatively TRBD1 (5 bases). CDR3 length equals 17 residues. Trimming took 0 bases from V and 3 from J, leaving 18 bases between them. Germline V gene sequence: CDR1 SGHNT, CDR2 YYREEE (reference sequence). As DNA, the CDR3 is TGTGCCAGCAGCTTGGGTATAGTCGGGCAGGGCTACTATGGCTACACCTTC. It codes for CASSLGIVGQGYYGYTF. Full variable domain (outside the CDR3, taken from reference TRBV5-4 and TRBJ1-2): ETGVTQSPTHLIKTRGQQVTLRCSSQSGHNTVSWYQQALGQGPQFIFQYYREEENGRGNFPPRFSGLQFPNYSSELNVNALELDDSALYLCASSLGIVGQGYYGYTFGSGTRLTVV.

This chain links TRBV20-1 with TRBJ2-5; no clear D. Deletions cut 6 bases from V and 2 bases from J, with 7 bases between. CDR1 DFQATT and CDR2 SNEGSKA come from the germline V gene (reference sequence). The CDR3 totals 11 residues. CDR3: CSATRQETQYF. CDR3 coding DNA: TGCAGTGCCACCCGTCAAGAGACCCAGTACTTC.